This T cell receptor beta chain came from a study of OX40 agonist ivuxolimab in advanced cancers. Study results and caveats: CD8+ T cells showed, on average, more clonal expansion than CD4+ cells. Antigen specificity was not determined for the expanded peripheral T cells.

Germline values: CDR1 SGHKS, CDR2 YYEKEE (reference sequence). This CDR3 spans 15 amino acids. V lost 2 bases, J lost 1 base, and 12 bases lay in between. TCRdb's copy holds only in-frame clones and misses some; the assay was immunoSEQ multiplex PCR. The table shows over 60,000 clones, with around nine tenths occurring only once. With regard to this clone: Antigen: not known.

The chain has TRBV5-5 and TRBJ2-5, with D possibly matching TRBD2 (5 bases). This clonotype originated in an adult with an advanced solid tumor such as melanoma, head and neck, liver or kidney cancer. The input for sequencing was CD4+ or CD8+ T cells sorted from blood, taken in a trial of the OX40 agonist ivuxolimab. CDR3 sequence: CASSFSGSPQETQYF. The CDR3 region has the DNA TGTGCCAGCAGCTTCTCGGGGAGCCCCCAAGAGACCCAGTACTTC.